This is a list of T cell receptor beta chains from one sample in a study of T cells in Graves' hyperthyroidism and ophthalmopathy. TCRdb re-analysed the multiplex PCR reads in MiXCR, keeping a single row per CDR3 protein. The sample shows hundreds of thousands of distinct CDR3 sequences, approximately 13% of them seen only once. The material sequenced was blood. The receptors derive from a woman in her 30s with Graves' hyperthyroidism that later progressed to Graves' ophthalmopathy. Each CDR3 is given with its conserved first and last residue. The D gene is left open where the match is weak. Only part of the rows carry a size: once, few, many, or a class if the clone is expanded.

>few|14|TRBV29-1|-|TRBJ2-7
TGCAGCGTTGAAGTGGCCGGATCCCCCTACGAGCAGTACTTC
CSVEVAGSPYEQYF
>many|14|TRBV10-3|-|TRBJ1-2
TGTGCCATCAGTGAGTCAGGACGCTTATATGGCTACACCTTC
CAISESGRLYGYTF
>few|16|TRBV5-1|TRBD2|TRBJ2-5
TGCGCCAGCGCTTATCAACTAGCGGGAGGCGGGGAGACCCAGTACTTC
CASAYQLAGGGETQYF
>many|13|TRBV10-3|-|TRBJ2-6
TGTGCCATCAGAGCCTCTGGGGCCAACGTCCTGACTTTC
CAIRASGANVLTF
>many|14|TRBV10-3|-|TRBJ2-1
TGTGCCATCAATAACGGCAACCTAGACAATGAGCAGTTCTTC
CAINNGNLDNEQFF
>-|21|TRBV19|TRBD2|TRBJ2-7
TGTGCCAGTAGTCTGTTGGGACCTCGAACCGGGACTAGCGGGAAGGCCTACGAGCAGTACTTC
CASSLLGPRTGTSGKAYEQYF
>many|12|TRBV30|-|TRBJ2-1
TGTGCCTGGAGTGTAAGTGGCCCTTGGCAGTTCTTC
CAWSVSGPWQFF
>few|15|TRBV7-2|TRBD2|TRBJ2-7
TGTGCCAGCAGCCCGGCGGGACTAGCTCTGGCCGAGCAGTACTTC
CASSPAGLALAEQYF
>few|15|TRBV9|-|TRBJ2-5
TGTGCCAGCAGCCCCCGAGTAGCGGCACCAGAGACCCAGTACTTC
CASSPRVAAPETQYF
>-|15|TRBV5-6|TRBD1|TRBJ1-3
TGTGCCAGCAGCGCTCAGGGGGCTTCTGGAAACACCATATATTTT
CASSAQGASGNTIYF
>many|14|TRBV27|-|TRBJ2-2
TGTGCCAGCCGTCTAAAGGTCGGGAGAGGGGAGCTGTTTTTT
CASRLKVGRGELFF
>many|12|TRBV29-1|-|TRBJ1-3
TGCAGCGTTGACGTCTCTGGAAACACCATATATTTT
CSVDVSGNTIYF
>many|15|TRBV9|TRBD2|TRBJ2-2
TGTGCCAGCAAACGCGGGGGGACGAACACCGGGGAGCTGTTTTTT
CASKRGGTNTGELFF
>many|16|TRBV19|-|TRBJ1-1
TGTGCCAGTAGTATAGACGTCCCCGGAAAGAACACTGAAGCTTTCTTT
CASSIDVPGKNTEAFF
>-|14|TRBV2|-|TRBJ2-5
TGTGCCAGCAGCATCTGGGGGTCGGGGGAGACCCAGTACTTC
CASSIWGSGETQYF
>many|11|TRBV28|-|TRBJ1-1
TGTGCCAGCAGTTTAATTACTGAAGCTTTCTTT
CASSLITEAFF
>-|16|TRBV6-1|-|TRBJ1-1
TGTGCCAGCAGGACCCAGGACAGATTCTTGAACACTGAAGCTTTCTTT
CASRTQDRFLNTEAFF
>few|15|TRBV12-3/TRBV12-4|TRBD2|TRBJ2-3
TGTGCCAGCAGTTTGGCGGGAGGGCCCACAAATACGCAGTATTTT
CASSLAGGPTNTQYF
>many|14|TRBV6-1|-|TRBJ1-5
TGTGCCAGCAGTTCCGCTGATCTCAATCAGCCCCAGCATTTT
CASSSADLNQPQHF
>many|14|TRBV20-1|TRBD2|TRBJ2-7
TGCAGTGCTACGGACGGGAGGGCCAAAAACGAGCAGTACTTC
CSATDGRAKNEQYF
>-|13|TRBV4-1|-|TRBJ2-5
TGCGCCAGCGGACGTGTACGGGCAGAGACCCAGTACTTC
CASGRVRAETQYF
>few|15|TRBV6-1|-|TRBJ2-2
TGTGCCAGCGGGAATGGACCAAGAAACACCGGGGAGCTGTTTTTT
CASGNGPRNTGELFF
>-|14|TRBV20-1|-|TRBJ2-3
TGCAGTGCTAGGGGTTCGGCGGCGACAGATACGCAGTATTTT
CSARGSAATDTQYF
>-|15|TRBV11-3|TRBD1|TRBJ1-1
TGTGCCAGCAGCTTATCAGGGGGCGATCAAACTGAAGCTTTCTTT
CASSLSGGDQTEAFF
>many|14|TRBV29-1|TRBD1|TRBJ2-7
TGCAGCGTCCAGGCCGGGACAGGGGGCTACGAGCAGTACTTC
CSVQAGTGGYEQYF
>-|17|TRBV7-3|TRBD1|TRBJ2-2
TGTGCCAGCAGCCCTCGGACCGGACAGGGACGGACCGGGGAGCTGTTTTTT
CASSPRTGQGRTGELFF
>few|16|TRBV20-1|-|TRBJ1-6
TGCAGTGCTAGAGCTGAGGACAGAAACTATAATTCACCCCTCCACTTT
CSARAEDRNYNSPLHF
>few|13|TRBV15|-|TRBJ2-5
TGTGCCACCAGCAGGGACTTGCAAGAGACCCAGTACTTC
CATSRDLQETQYF
>-|18|TRBV18|TRBD2|TRBJ2-3
TGTGCCAGCTCACCATTGGTCGTGGAGCGGGGATCCACAGATACGCAGTATTTT
CASSPLVVERGSTDTQYF
>-|14|TRBV15|TRBD2|TRBJ2-5
TGTGCCACCAGCAGAGATTTAGCGGGAGAGACCCAGTACTTC
CATSRDLAGETQYF
>few|13|TRBV19|-|TRBJ1-2
TGTGCCAGTAGTATAGATCCCCCCAGCGGCTACACCTTC
CASSIDPPSGYTF
>many|15|TRBV12-3/TRBV12-4|-|TRBJ2-2
TGTGCCAGCAGTTTAACGTTATCGGGCGCCGGGGAGCTGTTTTTT
CASSLTLSGAGELFF
>many|16|TRBV20-1|TRBD2|TRBJ2-7
TGCAGTGCTAGAGGGCTAGCGGGAGGGGTCTCCTACGAGCAGTACTTC
CSARGLAGGVSYEQYF
>many|15|TRBV28|TRBD1|TRBJ1-4
TGTGCCAGCAGTTTAAGACAGGGAGCTACCGAAAAACTGTTTTTT
CASSLRQGATEKLFF
>-|18|TRBV4-1|-|TRBJ1-1
TGCGCCAGCAGCCGAGAGCCAACGGGCCCAGGACTGAACACTGAAGCTTTCTTT
CASSREPTGPGLNTEAFF
>-|15|TRBV5-1|TRBD1|TRBJ1-5
TGCGCCAGCAGCCCCAGGACAGGGGCCGATCAGCCCCAGCATTTT
CASSPRTGADQPQHF
>many|14|TRBV25-1|-|TRBJ1-4
TGTGCCAGCAATTATGGGACGGAGAATGAAAAACTGTTTTTT
CASNYGTENEKLFF